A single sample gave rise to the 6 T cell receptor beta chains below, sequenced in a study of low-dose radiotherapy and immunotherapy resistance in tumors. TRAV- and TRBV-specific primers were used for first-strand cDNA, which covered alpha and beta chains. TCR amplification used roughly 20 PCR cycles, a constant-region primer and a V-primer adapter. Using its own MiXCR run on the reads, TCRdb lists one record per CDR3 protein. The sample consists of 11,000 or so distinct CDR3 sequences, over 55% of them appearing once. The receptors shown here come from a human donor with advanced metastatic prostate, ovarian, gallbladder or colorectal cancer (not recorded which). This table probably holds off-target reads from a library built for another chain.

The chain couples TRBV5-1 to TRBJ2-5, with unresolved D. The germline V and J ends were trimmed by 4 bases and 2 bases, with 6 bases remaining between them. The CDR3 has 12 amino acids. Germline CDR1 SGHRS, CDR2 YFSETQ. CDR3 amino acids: CASSQFQETQYF. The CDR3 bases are TGCGCCAGCAGCCAATTTCAAGAGACCCAGTACTTC.

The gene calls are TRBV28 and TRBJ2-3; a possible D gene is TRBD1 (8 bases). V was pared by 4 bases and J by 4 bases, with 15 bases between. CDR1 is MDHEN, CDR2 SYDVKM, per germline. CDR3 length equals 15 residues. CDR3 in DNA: TGTGCCAGCAGTTCACAGGGGGGACTATCAGATACGCAGTATTTT. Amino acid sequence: CASSSQGGLSDTQYF. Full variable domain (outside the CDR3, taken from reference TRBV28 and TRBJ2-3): DVKVTQSSRYLVKRTGEKVFLECVQDMDHENMFWYRQDPGLGLRLIYFSYDVKMKEKGDIPEGYSVSREKKERFSLILESASTNQTSMYLCASSSQGGLSDTQYFGPGTRLTVL.

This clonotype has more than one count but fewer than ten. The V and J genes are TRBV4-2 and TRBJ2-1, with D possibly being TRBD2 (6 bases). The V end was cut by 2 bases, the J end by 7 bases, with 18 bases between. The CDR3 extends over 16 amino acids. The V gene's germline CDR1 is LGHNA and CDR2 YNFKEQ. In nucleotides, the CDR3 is TGTGCCAGCAGCCAACTGACTAGGAGCATTGGTAATGAGCAGTTCTTC. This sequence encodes CASSQLTRSIGNEQFF.

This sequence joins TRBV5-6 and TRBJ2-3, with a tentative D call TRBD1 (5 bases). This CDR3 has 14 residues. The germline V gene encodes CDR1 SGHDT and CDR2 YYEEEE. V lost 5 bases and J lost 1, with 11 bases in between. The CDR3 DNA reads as TGTGCCAGCAGGGACATCTCCCGCACAGATACGCAGTATTTT. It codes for CASRDISRTDTQYF. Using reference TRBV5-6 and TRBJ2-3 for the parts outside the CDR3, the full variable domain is DAGVTQSPTHLIKTRGQQVTLRCSPKSGHDTVSWYQQALGQGPQFIFQYYEEEERQRGNFPDRFSGHQFPNYSSELNVNALLLGDSALYLCASRDISRTDTQYFGPGTRLTVL.

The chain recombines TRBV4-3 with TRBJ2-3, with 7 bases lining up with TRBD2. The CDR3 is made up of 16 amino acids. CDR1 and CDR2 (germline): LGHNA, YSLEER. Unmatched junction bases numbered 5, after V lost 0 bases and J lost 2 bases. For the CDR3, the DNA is TGCGCCAGCAGCCAAGATCCTAGCGGCTCCACAGATACGCAGTATTTT. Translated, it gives CASSQDPSGSTDTQYF.

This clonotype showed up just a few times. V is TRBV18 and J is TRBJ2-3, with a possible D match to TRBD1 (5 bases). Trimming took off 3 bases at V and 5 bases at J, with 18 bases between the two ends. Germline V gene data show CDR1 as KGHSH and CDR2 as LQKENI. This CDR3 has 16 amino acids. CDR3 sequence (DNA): TGTGCCAGCTCACCCCTACCACTCTCTAGGGGAGATACGCAGTATTTT. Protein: CASSPLPLSRGDTQYF.